Listed below are T cell receptor beta chains from one sample, sequenced in a study of neurological immune-mediated disorders. One entry per CDR3 protein, called by TCRdb with MiXCR from the 5' RACE reads. Counted here are about 79,000 distinct CDR3 sequences, approximately 14% occurring once; the ten biggest clones make up approximately 7.5%. Source material: PBMCs. All receptors come from a woman in her 50s in good health. CDR3s include the opening cysteine and the closing phenylalanine or tryptophan. A D gene is named only where the DNA matches it firmly. Clone size is not always given. Where it is, it says once, few, many or a class for expanded clones.

abundance: .; j_gene: TRBJ2-1; v_gene: TRBV5-1; d_gene: TRBD2; CDR3aa: CASILGTSDGQFF; CDR3nt: TGCGCCAGCATACTAGGGACTAGCGATGGGCAGTTCTTC
abundance: many; j_gene: TRBJ2-3; v_gene: TRBV10-3; d_gene: .; CDR3aa: CAISEPRTDTQYF; CDR3nt: TGTGCCATCAGTGAGCCCCGCACAGATACGCAGTATTTT
abundance: many; j_gene: TRBJ2-3; v_gene: TRBV2; d_gene: .; CDR3aa: CASMPDGTDTQYF; CDR3nt: TGTGCCAGCATGCCGGACGGAACAGATACGCAGTATTTT
abundance: .; j_gene: TRBJ1-1; v_gene: TRBV29-1; d_gene: TRBD1; CDR3aa: CSAKTGAREAFF; CDR3nt: TGCAGCGCGAAGACAGGGGCTAGAGAAGCTTTCTTT
abundance: many; j_gene: TRBJ1-4; v_gene: TRBV5-1; d_gene: .; CDR3aa: CASSLPGATNEKLFF; CDR3nt: TGCGCCAGCAGCTTGCCAGGGGCAACTAATGAAAAACTGTTTTTT
abundance: many; j_gene: TRBJ2-2; v_gene: TRBV20-1; d_gene: TRBD1; CDR3aa: CSARDTGQGLTGELFF; CDR3nt: TGCAGTGCTAGAGATACCGGACAGGGGCTCACCGGGGAGCTGTTTTTT
abundance: many; j_gene: TRBJ2-1; v_gene: TRBV4-2; d_gene: TRBD2; CDR3aa: CASSQASGGLYNEQFF; CDR3nt: TGTGCCAGCAGCCAAGCTTCGGGGGGGCTCTACAATGAGCAGTTCTTC
abundance: many; j_gene: TRBJ2-1; v_gene: TRBV7-9; d_gene: .; CDR3aa: CASSFRDTSYNEQFF; CDR3nt: TGTGCCAGCAGCTTTAGGGACACGTCCTACAATGAGCAGTTCTTC
abundance: many; j_gene: TRBJ2-1; v_gene: TRBV4-2; d_gene: TRBD1; CDR3aa: CASSQDATGTGPYNEQFF; CDR3nt: TGTGCCAGCAGCCAAGATGCCACCGGGACAGGACCGTATAATGAGCAGTTCTTC
abundance: many; j_gene: TRBJ2-3; v_gene: TRBV20-1; d_gene: TRBD1; CDR3aa: CSAVRTGVTDTQYF; CDR3nt: TGCAGTGCCGTTAGGACAGGCGTCACAGATACGCAGTATTTT
abundance: many; j_gene: TRBJ2-2; v_gene: TRBV5-1; d_gene: .; CDR3aa: CAARRGSNTGELFF; CDR3nt: TGCGCCGCCCGGAGGGGCTCGAACACCGGGGAGCTGTTTTTT
abundance: many; j_gene: TRBJ2-3; v_gene: TRBV7-2; d_gene: TRBD2; CDR3aa: CASARLAGGYTDTQYF; CDR3nt: TGTGCCAGCGCGAGACTAGCGGGGGGGTACACAGATACGCAGTATTTT
abundance: many; j_gene: TRBJ2-7; v_gene: TRBV7-2; d_gene: TRBD2; CDR3aa: CASSSLAGTYEQYF; CDR3nt: TGTGCCAGCAGCTCCCTAGCGGGGACCTACGAGCAGTACTTC
abundance: many; j_gene: TRBJ2-6; v_gene: TRBV6-2/TRBV6-3; d_gene: .; CDR3aa: CASSKSSGANVLTF; CDR3nt: TGTGCCAGCAGCAAGAGCTCTGGGGCCAACGTCCTGACTTTC
abundance: many; j_gene: TRBJ2-3; v_gene: TRBV5-1; d_gene: .; CDR3aa: CASSLDGVNTQYF; CDR3nt: TGCGCCAGCAGCTTGGACGGGGTGAATACGCAGTATTTT
abundance: many; j_gene: TRBJ1-1; v_gene: TRBV12-3/TRBV12-4; d_gene: .; CDR3aa: CASHRAYTEAFF; CDR3nt: TGTGCCAGCCACCGGGCCTACACTGAAGCTTTCTTT
abundance: many; j_gene: TRBJ2-7; v_gene: TRBV7-2; d_gene: TRBD2; CDR3aa: CASSSPRTSGRYEQYF; CDR3nt: TGTGCCAGCAGCTCACCTCGGACTAGCGGGAGGTACGAGCAGTACTTC
abundance: medium-sized; j_gene: TRBJ1-6; v_gene: TRBV27; d_gene: TRBD1; CDR3aa: CASRRTGDANSPLHF; CDR3nt: TGTGCCAGCAGGCGGACAGGGGATGCTAATTCACCCCTCCACTTT
abundance: many; j_gene: TRBJ2-7; v_gene: TRBV7-2; d_gene: .; CDR3aa: CASSLAWQGTEQYF; CDR3nt: TGTGCCAGCAGCTTAGCGTGGCAGGGAACTGAGCAGTACTTC
abundance: .; j_gene: TRBJ2-5; v_gene: TRBV7-7; d_gene: TRBD1; CDR3aa: CASSLSIRDSRLQETQYF; CDR3nt: TGTGCCAGCAGCTTATCAATTAGGGACAGCCGACTGCAAGAGACCCAGTACTTC
abundance: many; j_gene: TRBJ2-3; v_gene: TRBV5-6; d_gene: .; CDR3aa: CASSGAPDTQYF; CDR3nt: TGTGCCAGCAGCGGGGCCCCAGATACGCAGTATTTT
abundance: many; j_gene: TRBJ1-2; v_gene: TRBV27; d_gene: .; CDR3aa: CASSTRGVFGYGYTF; CDR3nt: TGTGCCAGCAGCACTCGGGGGGTATTTGGCTATGGCTACACCTTC
abundance: many; j_gene: TRBJ2-2; v_gene: TRBV12-3/TRBV12-4; d_gene: TRBD2; CDR3aa: CASSSAGTSKFRTGELFF; CDR3nt: TGTGCCAGCAGTTCGGCTGGGACTAGCAAATTTCGGACCGGGGAGCTGTTTTTT
abundance: .; j_gene: TRBJ1-3; v_gene: TRBV20-1; d_gene: TRBD1; CDR3aa: CSGTGGSGNTIYF; CDR3nt: TGCAGCGGAACAGGGGGCTCTGGAAACACCATATATTTT
abundance: many; j_gene: TRBJ2-1; v_gene: TRBV6-2/TRBV6-3; d_gene: .; CDR3aa: CASRDRGTGSGEQFF; CDR3nt: TGTGCCAGCAGGGACCGGGGTACAGGGTCAGGTGAGCAGTTCTTC
abundance: many; j_gene: TRBJ2-7; v_gene: TRBV28; d_gene: .; CDR3aa: CASGSAGWGQYF; CDR3nt: TGTGCCAGCGGATCCGCGGGCTGGGGTCAGTACTTC
abundance: many; j_gene: TRBJ2-2; v_gene: TRBV20-1; d_gene: .; CDR3aa: CSASQGWGGTGELFF; CDR3nt: TGCAGTGCTAGTCAAGGGTGGGGCGGGACCGGGGAGCTGTTTTTT